This entry lists 6 T cell receptor beta chains sequenced from one sample in a study of monozygotic twins with inflammatory bowel disease. TCRdb reworked the 5' RACE reads into one entry per CDR3 protein, no DNA. The listing records some 100,000 distinct CDR3 sequences. Sequencing was performed on blood. Receptor source: a human donor with ulcerative colitis or Crohn's disease, or a healthy co-twin of an affected twin (not recorded which).

CDR3 residues: CASSLHGKGARNEQFF. The V and J genes are TRBV7-3 and TRBJ2-1; TCRdb returns TRBD1, unconfirmable since there is no DNA. From germline, CDR1 is SGHTA and CDR2 FQGTGA. The CDR3 sequence is 16 residues long.

The V gene is TRBV6-5, the J gene TRBJ2-7; TCRdb returns TRBD1, unconfirmable since there is no DNA. Germline V gene data show CDR1 as MNHEY and CDR2 as SVGAGI. The CDR3 contains 14 residues. The CDR3 spells CASSYPDRTYEQYF.

J is TRBJ2-1 and V is TRBV29-1; TCRdb calls TRBD1, which cannot be checked without DNA. This CDR3 contains 11 residues. Germline V CDR1 and CDR2: SQVTM, ANQGSEA. The chain's CDR3 is CSVQDYNEQFF.

The rearrangement joins TRBV7-2 to TRBJ2-5. The CDR3 runs to 13 residues. From germline, CDR1 is SGHTA and CDR2 FQGNSA. The chain's CDR3 is CASSFGYEETQYF.

The gene calls are TRBV5-1 and TRBJ2-7. The CDR3 loop spans 16 amino acids. Per the germline V gene, CDR1 is SGHRS and CDR2 is YFSETQ. CDR3 protein: CASSLAEDSWSYEQYF.

This chain uses TRBV7-6 with TRBJ2-2; TCRdb returns TRBD2, unconfirmable since there is no DNA. CDR3 length: 18 residues. Germline V gene data show CDR1 as SGHVS and CDR2 as FNYEAQ. This CDR3 reads CASSLPASGGINTGELFF.